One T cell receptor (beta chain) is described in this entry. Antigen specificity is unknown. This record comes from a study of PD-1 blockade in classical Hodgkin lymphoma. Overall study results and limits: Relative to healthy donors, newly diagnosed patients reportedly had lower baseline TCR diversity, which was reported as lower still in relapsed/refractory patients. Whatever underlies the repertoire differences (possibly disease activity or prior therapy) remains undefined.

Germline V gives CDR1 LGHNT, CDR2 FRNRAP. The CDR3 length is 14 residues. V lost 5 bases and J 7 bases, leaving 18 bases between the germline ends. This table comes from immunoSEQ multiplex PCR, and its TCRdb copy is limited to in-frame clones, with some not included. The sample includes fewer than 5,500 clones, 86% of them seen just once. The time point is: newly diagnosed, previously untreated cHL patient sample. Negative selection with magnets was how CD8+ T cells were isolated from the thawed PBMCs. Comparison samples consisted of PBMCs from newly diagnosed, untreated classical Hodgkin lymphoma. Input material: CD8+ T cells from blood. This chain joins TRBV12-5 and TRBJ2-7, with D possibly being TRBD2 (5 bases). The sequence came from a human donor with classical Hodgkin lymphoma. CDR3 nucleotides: TGTGCTAGTGGTGCCCCCCGGGGTCCCGGGGAGCAGTACTTC. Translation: CASGAPRGPGEQYF.